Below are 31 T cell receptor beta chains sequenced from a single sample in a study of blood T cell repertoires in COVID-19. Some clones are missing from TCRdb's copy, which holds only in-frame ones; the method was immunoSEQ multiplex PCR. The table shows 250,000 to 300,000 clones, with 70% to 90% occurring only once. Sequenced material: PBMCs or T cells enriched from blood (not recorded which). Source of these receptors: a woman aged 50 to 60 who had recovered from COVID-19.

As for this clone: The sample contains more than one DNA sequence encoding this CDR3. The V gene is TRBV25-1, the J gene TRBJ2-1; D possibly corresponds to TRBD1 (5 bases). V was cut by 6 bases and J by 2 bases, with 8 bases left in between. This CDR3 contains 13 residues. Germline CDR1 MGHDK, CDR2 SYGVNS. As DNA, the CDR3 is TGTGCCAGCAGCAGGGTCCCCTACAATGAGCAGTTCTTC. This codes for CASSRVPYNEQFF. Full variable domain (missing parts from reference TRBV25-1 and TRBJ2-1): EADIYQTPRYLVIGTGKKITLECSQTMGHDKMYWYQQDPGMELHLIHYSYGVNSTEKGDLSSESTVSRIRTEHFPLTLESARPSHTSQYLCASSRVPYNEQFFGPGTRLTVL.

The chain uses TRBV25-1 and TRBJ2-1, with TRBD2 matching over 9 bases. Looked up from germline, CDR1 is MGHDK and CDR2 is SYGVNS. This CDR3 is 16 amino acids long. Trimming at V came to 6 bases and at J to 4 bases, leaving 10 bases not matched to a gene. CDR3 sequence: CASSPSPSGIYNEQFF. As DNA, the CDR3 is TGTGCCAGCAGCCCGAGCCCTAGCGGGATTTACAATGAGCAGTTCTTC.

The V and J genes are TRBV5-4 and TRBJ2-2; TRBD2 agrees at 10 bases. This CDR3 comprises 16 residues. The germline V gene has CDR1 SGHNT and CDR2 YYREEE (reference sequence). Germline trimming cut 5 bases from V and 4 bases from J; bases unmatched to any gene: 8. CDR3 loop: CASSQTSGVRTGELFF. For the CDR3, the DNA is TGTGCCAGCAGTCAAACTAGCGGGGTACGCACCGGGGAGCTGTTTTTT. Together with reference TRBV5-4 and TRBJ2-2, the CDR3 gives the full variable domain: ETGVTQSPTHLIKTRGQQVTLRCSSQSGHNTVSWYQQALGQGPQFIFQYYREEENGRGNFPPRFSGLQFPNYSSELNVNALELDDSALYLCASSQTSGVRTGELFFGEGSRLTVL.

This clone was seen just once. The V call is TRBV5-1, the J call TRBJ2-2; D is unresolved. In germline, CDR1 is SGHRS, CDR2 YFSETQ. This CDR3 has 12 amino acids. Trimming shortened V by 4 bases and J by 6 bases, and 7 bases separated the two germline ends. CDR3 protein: CASSPGPGELFF. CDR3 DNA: TGCGCCAGCAGCCCAGGTCCCGGGGAGCTGTTTTTT.

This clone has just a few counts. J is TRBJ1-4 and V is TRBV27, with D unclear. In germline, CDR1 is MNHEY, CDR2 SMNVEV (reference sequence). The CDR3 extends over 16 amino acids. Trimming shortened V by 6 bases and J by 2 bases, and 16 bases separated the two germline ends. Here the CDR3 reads CASSSKQNWTNEKLFF. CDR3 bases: TGTGCCAGCAGCTCTAAACAGAATTGGACTAATGAAAAACTGTTTTTT.

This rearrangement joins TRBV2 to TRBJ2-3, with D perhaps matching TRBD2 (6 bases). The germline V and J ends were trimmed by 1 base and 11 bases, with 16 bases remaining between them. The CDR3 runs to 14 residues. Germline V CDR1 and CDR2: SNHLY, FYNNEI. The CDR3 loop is CASSEEGGNHMQYF. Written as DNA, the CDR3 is TGTGCCAGCAGTGAAGAAGGCGGGAACCATATGCAGTATTTT.

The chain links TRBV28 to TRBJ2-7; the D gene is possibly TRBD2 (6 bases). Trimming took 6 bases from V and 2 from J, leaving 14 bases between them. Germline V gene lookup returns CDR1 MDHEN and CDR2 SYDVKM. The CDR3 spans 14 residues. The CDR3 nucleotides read TGTGCCAGCAGCCTATGGGGGGAAACCTACGAGCAGTACTTC. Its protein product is CASSLWGETYEQYF.

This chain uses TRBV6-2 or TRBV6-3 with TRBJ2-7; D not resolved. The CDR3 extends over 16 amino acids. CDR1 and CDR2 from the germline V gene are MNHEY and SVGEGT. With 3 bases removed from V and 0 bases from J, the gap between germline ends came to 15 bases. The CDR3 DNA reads TGTGCCAGCAGTTATCCCTCTTTGCGGAGCTCCTACGAGCAGTACTTC. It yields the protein CASSYPSLRSSYEQYF.

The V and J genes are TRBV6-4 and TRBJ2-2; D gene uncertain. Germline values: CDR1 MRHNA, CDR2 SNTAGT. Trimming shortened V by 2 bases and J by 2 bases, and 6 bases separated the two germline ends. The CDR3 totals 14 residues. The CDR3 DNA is TGTGCCAGCAGTGACAGCATTAACACCGGGGAGCTGTTTTTT. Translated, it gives CASSDSINTGELFF.

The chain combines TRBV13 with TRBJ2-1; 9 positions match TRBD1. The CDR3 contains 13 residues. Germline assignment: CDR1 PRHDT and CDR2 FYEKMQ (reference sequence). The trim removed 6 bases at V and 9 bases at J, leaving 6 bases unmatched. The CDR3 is CASRWKQGAEQFF. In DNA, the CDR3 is TGTGCCAGCAGATGGAAACAGGGGGCTGAGCAGTTCTTC.

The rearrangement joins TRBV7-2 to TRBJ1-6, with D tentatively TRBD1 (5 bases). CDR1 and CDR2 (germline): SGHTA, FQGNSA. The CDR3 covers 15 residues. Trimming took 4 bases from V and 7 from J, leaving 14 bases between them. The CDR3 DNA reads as TGTGCCAGCAGCTCCACCGGGACTACCAATTCACCCCTCCACTTT. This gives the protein CASSSTGTTNSPLHF. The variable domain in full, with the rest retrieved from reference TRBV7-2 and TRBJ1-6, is GAGVSQSPSNKVTEKGKDVELRCDPISGHTALYWYRQSLGQGLEFLIYFQGNSAPDKSGLPSDRFSAERTGGSVSTLTIQRTQQEDSAVYLCASSSTGTTNSPLHFGNGTRLTVT.

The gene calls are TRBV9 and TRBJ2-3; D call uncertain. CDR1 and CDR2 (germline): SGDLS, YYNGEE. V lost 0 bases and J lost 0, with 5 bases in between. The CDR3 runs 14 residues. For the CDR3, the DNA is TGTGCCAGCAGCGTAGAACAGAGCACAGATACGCAGTATTTT. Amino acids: CASSVEQSTDTQYF.

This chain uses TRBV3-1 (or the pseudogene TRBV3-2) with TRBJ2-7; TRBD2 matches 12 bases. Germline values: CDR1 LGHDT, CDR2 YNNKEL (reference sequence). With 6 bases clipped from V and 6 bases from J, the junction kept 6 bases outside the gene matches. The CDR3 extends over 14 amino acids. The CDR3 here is CASRRLAGVGEQYF. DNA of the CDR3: TGTGCCAGCAGAAGACTAGCGGGAGTAGGCGAGCAGTACTTC.

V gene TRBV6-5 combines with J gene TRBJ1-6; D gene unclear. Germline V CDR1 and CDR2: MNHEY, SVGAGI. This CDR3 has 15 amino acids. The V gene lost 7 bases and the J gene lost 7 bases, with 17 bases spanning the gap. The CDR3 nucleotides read TGTGCCAGCAATCCACAGACTACGAGGAATTCACCCCTCCACTTT. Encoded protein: CASNPQTTRNSPLHF.

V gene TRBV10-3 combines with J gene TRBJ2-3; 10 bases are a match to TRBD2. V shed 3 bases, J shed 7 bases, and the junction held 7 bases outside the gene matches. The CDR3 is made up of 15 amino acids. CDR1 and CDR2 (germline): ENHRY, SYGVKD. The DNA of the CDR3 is TGTGCCATCAGTGATGTAGCGGGAGGAGGAAATACGCAGTATTTT. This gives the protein CAISDVAGGGNTQYF.

CDR3 residues: CASSGDRVFGYTF. The CDR3 DNA sequence: TGTGCCAGCTCGGGGGACAGGGTGTTTGGCTACACCTTC. The genes are TRBV18 and TRBJ1-2, with 9 bases that match TRBD1. V shed 6 bases and J 7 bases; nucleotides not matched to a gene: 6. This CDR3 has 13 residues. The germline V gene has CDR1 KGHSH and CDR2 LQKENI.

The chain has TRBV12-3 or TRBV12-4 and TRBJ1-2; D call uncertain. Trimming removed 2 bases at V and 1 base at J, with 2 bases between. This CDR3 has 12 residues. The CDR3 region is CASSLHNYGYTF. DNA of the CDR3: TGTGCCAGCAGTTTACATAACTATGGCTACACCTTC.

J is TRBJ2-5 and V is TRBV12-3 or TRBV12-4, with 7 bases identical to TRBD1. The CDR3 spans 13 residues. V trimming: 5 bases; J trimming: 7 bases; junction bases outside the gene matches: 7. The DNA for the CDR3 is TGTGCCAGCAGTACCGACAGGGTCGGGACCCAGTACTTC. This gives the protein CASSTDRVGTQYF.

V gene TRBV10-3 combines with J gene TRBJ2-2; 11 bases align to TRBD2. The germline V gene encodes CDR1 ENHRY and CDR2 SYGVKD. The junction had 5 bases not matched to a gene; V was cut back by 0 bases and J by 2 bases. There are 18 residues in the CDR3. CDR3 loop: CAISESPSGRINTGELFF. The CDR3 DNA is TGTGCCATCAGTGAGTCCCCTAGCGGGAGGATCAACACCGGGGAGCTGTTTTTT.

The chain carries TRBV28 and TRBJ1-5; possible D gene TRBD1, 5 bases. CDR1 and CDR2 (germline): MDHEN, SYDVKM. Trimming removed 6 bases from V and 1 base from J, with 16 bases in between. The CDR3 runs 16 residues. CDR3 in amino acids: CASSPDQGLSNQPQHF. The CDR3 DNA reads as TGTGCCAGCAGCCCAGACCAGGGACTGAGCAATCAGCCCCAGCATTTT.

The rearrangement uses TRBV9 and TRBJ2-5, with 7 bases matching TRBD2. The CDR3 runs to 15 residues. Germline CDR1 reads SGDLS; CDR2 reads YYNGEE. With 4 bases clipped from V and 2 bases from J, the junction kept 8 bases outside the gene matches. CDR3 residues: CASSPRSGGQETQYF. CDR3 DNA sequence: TGTGCCAGCAGCCCCAGGTCCGGGGGGCAAGAGACCCAGTACTTC.

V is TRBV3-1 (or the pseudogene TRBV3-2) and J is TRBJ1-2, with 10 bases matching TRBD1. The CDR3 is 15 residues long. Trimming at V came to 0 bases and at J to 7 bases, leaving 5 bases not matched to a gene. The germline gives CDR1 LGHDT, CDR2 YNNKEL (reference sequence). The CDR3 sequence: CASSQEGDRGSGYTF. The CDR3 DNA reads TGTGCCAGCAGCCAAGAGGGGGACAGGGGAAGTGGCTACACCTTC.

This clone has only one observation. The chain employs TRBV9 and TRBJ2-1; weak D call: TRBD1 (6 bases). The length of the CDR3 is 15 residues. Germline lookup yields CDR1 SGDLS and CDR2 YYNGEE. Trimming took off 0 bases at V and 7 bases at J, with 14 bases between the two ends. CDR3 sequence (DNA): TGTGCCAGCAGCGTAGGGGTCCAGGGGCGGAATGAGCAGTTCTTC. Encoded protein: CASSVGVQGRNEQFF.

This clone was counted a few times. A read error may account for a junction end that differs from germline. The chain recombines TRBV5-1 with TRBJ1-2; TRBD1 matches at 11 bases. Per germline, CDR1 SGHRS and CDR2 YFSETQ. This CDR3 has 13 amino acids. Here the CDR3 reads CASSLYGQGAICF. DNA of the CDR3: TGCGCCAGCAGCTTATACGGACAGGGGGCGATTTGCTTC.

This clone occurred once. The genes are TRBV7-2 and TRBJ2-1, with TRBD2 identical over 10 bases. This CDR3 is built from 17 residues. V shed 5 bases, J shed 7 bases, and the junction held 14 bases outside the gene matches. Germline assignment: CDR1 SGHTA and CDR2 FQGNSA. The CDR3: CASSASSGSFRLNEQFF. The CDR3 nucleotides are TGTGCCAGCAGCGCCTCTAGCGGGAGTTTTCGTTTAAATGAGCAGTTCTTC.

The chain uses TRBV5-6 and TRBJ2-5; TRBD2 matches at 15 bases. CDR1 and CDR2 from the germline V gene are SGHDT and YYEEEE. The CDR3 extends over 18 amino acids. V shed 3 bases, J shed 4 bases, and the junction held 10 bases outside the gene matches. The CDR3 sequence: CASSWGLAGGLVGETQYF. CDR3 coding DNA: TGTGCCAGCAGCTGGGGACTAGCGGGAGGCCTGGTCGGAGAGACCCAGTACTTC.

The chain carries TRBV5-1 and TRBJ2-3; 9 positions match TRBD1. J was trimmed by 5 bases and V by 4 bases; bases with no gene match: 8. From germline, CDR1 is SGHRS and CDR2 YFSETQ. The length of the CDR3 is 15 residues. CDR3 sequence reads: CASSVNRGRIDTQYF. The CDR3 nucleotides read TGCGCCAGCAGCGTAAACAGGGGGCGGATAGATACGCAGTATTTT. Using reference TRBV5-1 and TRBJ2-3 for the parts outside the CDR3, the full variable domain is KAGVTQTPRYLIKTRGQQVTLSCSPISGHRSVSWYQQTPGQGLQFLFEYFSETQRNKGNFPGRFSGRQFSNSRSEMNVSTLELGDSALYLCASSVNRGRIDTQYFGPGTRLTVL.

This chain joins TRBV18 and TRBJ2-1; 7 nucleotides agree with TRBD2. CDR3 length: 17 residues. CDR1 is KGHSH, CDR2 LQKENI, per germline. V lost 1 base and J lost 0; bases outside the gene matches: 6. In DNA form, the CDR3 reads TGTGCCAGCTCACCACGCGCGGGGGAGAGCTCCTACAATGAGCAGTTCTTC. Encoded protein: CASSPRAGESSYNEQFF. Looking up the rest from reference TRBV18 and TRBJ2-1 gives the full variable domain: NAGVMQNPRHLVRRRGQEARLRCSPMKGHSHVYWYRQLPEEGLKFMVYLQKENIIDESGMPKERFSAEFPKEGPSILRIQQVVRGDSAAYFCASSPRAGESSYNEQFFGPGTRLTVL.

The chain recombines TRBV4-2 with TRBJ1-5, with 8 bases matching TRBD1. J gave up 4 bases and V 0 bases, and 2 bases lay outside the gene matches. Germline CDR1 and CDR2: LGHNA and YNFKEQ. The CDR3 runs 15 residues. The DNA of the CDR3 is TGTGCCAGCAGCCAAGAACAGGGGGTGAATCAGCCCCAGCATTTT. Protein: CASSQEQGVNQPQHF.

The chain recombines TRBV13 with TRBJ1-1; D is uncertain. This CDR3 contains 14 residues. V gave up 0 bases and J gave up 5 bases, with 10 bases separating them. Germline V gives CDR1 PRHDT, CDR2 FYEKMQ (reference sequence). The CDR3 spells CASSLGVGGTEAFF. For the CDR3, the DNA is TGTGCCAGCAGCTTAGGAGTGGGAGGAACTGAAGCTTTCTTT.

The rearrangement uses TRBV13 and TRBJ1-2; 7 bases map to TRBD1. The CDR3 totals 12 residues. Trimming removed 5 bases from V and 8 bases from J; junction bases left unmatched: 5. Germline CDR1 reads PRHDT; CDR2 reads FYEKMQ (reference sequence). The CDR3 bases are TGTGCCAGCAGCGCGACAGGGTGGGGCTACACCTTC. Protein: CASSATGWGYTF.